In this sample, the clone carrying this TCR beta chain turned up many times. Authors' data handling: From reference gene primer amplification, estimates of nucleated cell counts were derived. Clones were read by immunoSEQ multiplex PCR, and TCRdb kept only the in-frame ones, dropping some. V, J and clone size reflect that table, while D and trimming were determined from the DNA. The sample shows a few hundred thousand clones, just under 90% of them seen only once. This specimen belongs to a study of blood T cell repertoires in COVID-19. Background on the study: Sites in the United States, Italy and Spain provided acute and convalescent COVID-19 samples. PBMCs, B-cell-depleted T cells, or T cells provided the cDNA or gDNA that made up the material.

CDR1 is LNHDA, CDR2 SQIVND, per germline (reference sequence). Trimming took 4 bases from V and 0 from J, leaving 10 bases between them. The CDR3 has 15 amino acids. Sequenced: PBMCs or T cells enriched from blood (not recorded which). This chain links TRBV19 with TRBJ1-5; no definite D call. The TCR originated in a woman aged 45-65 years who had recovered from COVID-19. The CDR3 DNA follows: TGTGCCAGTAGTAGCGTACAGCATAGCAATCAGCCCCAGCATTTT. Translating it yields CASSSVQHSNQPQHF.